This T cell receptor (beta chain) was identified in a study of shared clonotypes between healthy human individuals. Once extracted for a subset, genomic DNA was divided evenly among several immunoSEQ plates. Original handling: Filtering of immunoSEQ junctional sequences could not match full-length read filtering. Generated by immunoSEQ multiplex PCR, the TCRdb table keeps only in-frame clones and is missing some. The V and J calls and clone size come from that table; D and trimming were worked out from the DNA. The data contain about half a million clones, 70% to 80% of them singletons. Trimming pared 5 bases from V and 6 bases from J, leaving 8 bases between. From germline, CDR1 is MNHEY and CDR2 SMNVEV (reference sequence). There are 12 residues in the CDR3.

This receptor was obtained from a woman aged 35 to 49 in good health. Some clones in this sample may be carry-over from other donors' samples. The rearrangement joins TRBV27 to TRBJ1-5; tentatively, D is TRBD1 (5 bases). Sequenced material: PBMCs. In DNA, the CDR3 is TGTGCCAGCAGTCCAGGGCGTCAGCCCCAGCATTTT. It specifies CASSPGRQPQHF.